This TCR beta chain stems from a study of control samples from healthy donors and cancer patients. The repertoire was sequenced with immunoSEQ multiplex PCR; TCRdb's copy has only in-frame clones and lacks some. The sample holds around 100,000 clones, around 89% seen once. The CDR3 loop spans 14 amino acids. The germline V gene has CDR1 SGDLS and CDR2 YYNGEE. Deletions cut 2 bases from V and 7 bases from J, with 15 bases between. Sequencing used PBMCs. This chain uses TRBV9 with TRBJ2-5; the D gene is possibly TRBD2 (6 bases). The sequence was collected from a man aged 60-69 years with lung cancer. The CDR3 here is CASSVSNGGTTQYF. In DNA, the CDR3 is TGTGCCAGCAGCGTCTCTAACGGGGGAACGACCCAGTACTTC.